This T cell receptor beta chain came from a study of vaccination and CD4 T cells after COVID-19. Cultured CD4+ T-cell DNA underwent Oncomine TCR Beta short-read sequencing. TCRdb recomputed calls from the PCR reads with MiXCR, one row per CDR3 protein. This table has about 2,100 distinct CDR3 sequences, 25% to 30% appearing once. CDR3 length: 15 residues. CDR1 is MNHEY, CDR2 SVGEGT, per germline. Deletions cut 7 bases from V and 4 bases from J, with 19 bases between. By frequency in the sample, this clonotype is medium-sized (0.01 to 0.1%). Its matching antigen is unknown. Treatment specified: roughly 10-day PBMC culture with coronavirus spike peptide pools or control peptides (ViraFEST assay).

This TCR was recovered from a human donor who had recovered from COVID-19. The sample consisted of CD4+ T cells from blood, cultured in vitro, taken after SARS-CoV-2 vaccination. The V call is TRBV6-2 or TRBV6-3, the J call TRBJ1-2, with D possibly TRBD1 on 6 matching bases. The CDR3 reads CASTPRGGSIYGYTF. CDR3 DNA sequence: TGTGCCAGCACGCCAAGGGGGGGTTCGATCTATGGCTACACCTTC.